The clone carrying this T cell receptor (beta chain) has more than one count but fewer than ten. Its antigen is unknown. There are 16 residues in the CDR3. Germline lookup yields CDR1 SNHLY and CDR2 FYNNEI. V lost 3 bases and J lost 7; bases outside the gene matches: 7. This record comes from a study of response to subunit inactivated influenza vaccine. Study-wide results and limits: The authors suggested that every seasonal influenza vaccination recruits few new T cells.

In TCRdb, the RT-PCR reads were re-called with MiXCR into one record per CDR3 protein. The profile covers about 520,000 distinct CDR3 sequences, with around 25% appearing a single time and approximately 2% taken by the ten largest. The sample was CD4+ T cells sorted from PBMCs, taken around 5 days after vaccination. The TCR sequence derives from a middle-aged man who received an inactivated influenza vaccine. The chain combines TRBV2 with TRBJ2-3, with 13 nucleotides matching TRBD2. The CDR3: CASSEGKGLAGNTQYF. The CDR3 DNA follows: TGTGCCAGCAGTGAGGGGAAGGGACTAGCGGGAAATACGCAGTATTTT.